These 9 T cell receptor beta chains were all obtained from the same sample, sequenced in a study of CD8+ T cells in alopecia areata (dated by TCRdb to between 2017 and 2018). Library construction relied on the immunoSEQ multiplex PCR assay. For TCR sequencing, RNA was extracted from every sample and reverse transcribed into cDNA to serve as template. The table was pulled from immuneACCESS by TCRdb, which kept in-frame rearrangements only. Such tables lose some clones; where checked, under half of the loss comes from unresolved V genes, and the rest has no known cause. In this sample the table shows 140,000 to 150,000 clones, around 62% of which occur a single time. Together, the top ten hold roughly a third of the sample. The sample taken for sequencing was CD8+ T cells sorted from blood. The receptor source for this set is a human donor in good health.

The CDR3, as DNA: TGTGCCAGCAAACTGGGGATTAACACCGGGGAGCTGTTTTTT. Amino acids: CASKLGINTGELFF. The chain uses TRBV2 and TRBJ2-2; no firm D call. The length of the CDR3 is 14 residues. With 7 bases removed from V and 2 bases from J, the gap between germline ends came to 11 bases. The germline V gene has CDR1 SNHLY and CDR2 FYNNEI.

This clone was detected only once. The gene calls are TRBV2 and TRBJ2-1; D not certain. The CDR3 covers 13 residues. Per germline, CDR1 SNHLY and CDR2 FYNNEI. Trimming took 8 bases from V and 0 from J, leaving 8 bases between them. The CDR3 nucleotides read TGTGCCAGCGCTACCGCCTCCTACAATGAGCAGTTCTTC. It translates to CASATASYNEQFF. The entire variable domain, with the rest obtained from reference TRBV2 and TRBJ2-1, is as follows: EPEVTQTPSHQVTQMGQEVILRCVPISNHLYFYWYRQILGQKVEFLVSFYNNEISEKSEIFDDQFSVERPDGSNFTLKIRSTKLEDSAMYFCASATASYNEQFFGPGTRLTVL.

This chain connects TRBV11-2 to TRBJ2-1; 7 nucleotides agree with TRBD2. Germline V CDR1 and CDR2: SGHAT, FQNNGV. This CDR3 spans 15 amino acids. Germline trimming cut 2 bases from V and 3 bases from J; bases unmatched to any gene: 4. The CDR3 DNA follows: TGTGCCAGCAGCTTATACGGGGACTACTACAATGAGCAGTTCTTC. Its translation: CASSLYGDYYNEQFF.

The rearrangement uses TRBV4-1 and TRBJ2-7; D is undetermined. Trimming left V 2 bases short and J 5 bases short, with 16 bases between. This CDR3 has 15 amino acids. The germline V gene encodes CDR1 MGHRA and CDR2 YSYEKL. For the CDR3, the DNA is TGCGCCAGCAGCCAACGAGAGAGGAGTAGGCACGAGCAGTACTTC. This sequence encodes CASSQRERSRHEQYF.

This chain links TRBV13 with TRBJ1-1; perhaps TRBD1 as D (5 bases). CDR3 length: 13 residues. V dropped 7 bases and J dropped 4 bases, with 13 bases sitting between them. Germline CDR1 PRHDT, CDR2 FYEKMQ (reference sequence). The chain's CDR3 is CASKFSGSTEAFF. In nucleotides, the CDR3 is TGTGCCAGCAAGTTCTCAGGGAGCACTGAAGCTTTCTTT. The whole variable domain, remainder taken from reference TRBV13 and TRBJ1-1, is AAGVIQSPRHLIKEKRETATLKCYPIPRHDTVYWYQQGPGQDPQFLISFYEKMQSDKGSIPDRFSAQQFSDYHSELNMSSLELGDSALYFCASKFSGSTEAFFGQGTRLTVV.

This clone showed up just once. This chain connects TRBV6-1 to TRBJ2-2; 8 nucleotides agree with TRBD2. The CDR3 covers 14 residues. V was pared by 2 bases and J by 6 bases, with 2 bases of the junction left unmatched. Per germline, CDR1 MNHNS and CDR2 SASEGT. The CDR3 DNA reads TGTGCCAGCAGTGAATACGGGGGGGCCGGGGAGCTGTTTTTT. This gives the protein CASSEYGGAGELFF.

The chain links TRBV7-6 to TRBJ2-7; D remains ambiguous. Trimming removed 5 bases at V and 6 bases at J, with 14 bases between. CDR1 is SGHVS and CDR2 is FNYEAQ in the germline V gene. CDR3 length: 13 residues. The CDR3 region is CASSQDIVREQYF. The CDR3 nucleotides read TGTGCCAGCAGCCAAGATATTGTGCGCGAGCAGTACTTC.

V gene TRBV5-4 combines with J gene TRBJ2-1, with 7 bases lining up with TRBD2. The CDR3 consists of 16 residues. The V and J ends lost 4 bases and 5 bases, in that order; junction bases with no gene match: 12. CDR1 SGHNT and CDR2 YYREEE come from the germline V gene (reference sequence). The CDR3 spells CASSLAGLEYDNEQFF. The CDR3 region has the DNA TGTGCCAGCAGCCTGGCCGGACTAGAGTACGACAATGAGCAGTTCTTC.

The rearrangement uses TRBV13 and TRBJ2-1; a possible D gene is TRBD2 (7 bases). V gave up 0 bases and J gave up 12 bases, with 18 bases separating them. The CDR3 has 15 amino acids. Germline lookup yields CDR1 PRHDT and CDR2 FYEKMQ (reference sequence). The chain's CDR3 is CASSLGPLGLGGQFF. CDR3 DNA sequence: TGTGCCAGCAGCTTAGGCCCCTTAGGACTAGGGGGGCAGTTCTTC. Combining the CDR3 with reference TRBV13 and TRBJ2-1 gives the whole variable domain AAGVIQSPRHLIKEKRETATLKCYPIPRHDTVYWYQQGPGQDPQFLISFYEKMQSDKGSIPDRFSAQQFSDYHSELNMSSLELGDSALYFCASSLGPLGLGGQFFGPGTRLTVL.